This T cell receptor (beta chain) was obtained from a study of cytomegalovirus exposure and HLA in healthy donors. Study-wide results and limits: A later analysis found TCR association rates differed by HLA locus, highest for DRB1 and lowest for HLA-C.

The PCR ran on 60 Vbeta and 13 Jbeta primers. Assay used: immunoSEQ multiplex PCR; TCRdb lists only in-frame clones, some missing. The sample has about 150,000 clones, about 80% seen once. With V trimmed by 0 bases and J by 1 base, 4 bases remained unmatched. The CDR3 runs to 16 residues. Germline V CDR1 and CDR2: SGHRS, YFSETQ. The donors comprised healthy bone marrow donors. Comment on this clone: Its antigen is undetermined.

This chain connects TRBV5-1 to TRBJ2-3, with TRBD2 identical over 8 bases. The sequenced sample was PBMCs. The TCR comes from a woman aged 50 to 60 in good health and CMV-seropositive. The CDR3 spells CASSLAGAGGTDTQYF. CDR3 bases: TGCGCCAGCAGCTTGGCAGGAGCGGGGGGCACAGATACGCAGTATTTT.